Presented here are 9 T cell receptor beta chains from one specimen sequenced in a study of cytomegalovirus exposure and HLA in healthy donors. The primer mix had 60 Vbeta and 13 Jbeta primers. Only in-frame clones appear in the TCRdb table, and some are missing; sequencing was by immunoSEQ multiplex PCR. The sample holds under 250,000 clones, more than 75% seen once. Material for sequencing was PBMCs. The source of these receptors is a woman in her thirties or forties in good health and CMV-seronegative.

The rearrangement joins TRBV7-2 to TRBJ2-5, with 14 bases matching TRBD2. Germline loops: CDR1 SGHTA, CDR2 FQGNSA. J gave up 5 bases and V 5 bases, and 7 bases lay outside the gene matches. The CDR3 length is 16 residues. CDR3 residues: CASSLQGLAGVETQYF. Here the CDR3 DNA reads TGTGCCAGCAGCCTCCAGGGACTAGCGGGAGTTGAGACCCAGTACTTC.

The V call is TRBV27, the J call TRBJ2-5; tentative D call: TRBD1 (6 bases). The J call may be wrong; the DNA end is better matched by TRBJ2-7. Germline V lookup: CDR1 MNHEY, CDR2 SMNVEV (reference sequence). CDR3 length: 13 residues. The CDR3 bases are TGTGCCAGCAGCTACGACCAGGGGTACGAGCAGTACTTC. Residues: CASSYDQGYEQYF.

V is TRBV7-9 and J is TRBJ1-2; no firm D call. Trimming took 2 bases from V and 1 from J, leaving 8 bases between them. Germline V gives CDR1 SEHNR, CDR2 FQNEAQ (reference sequence). The CDR3 runs to 14 residues. The CDR3 nucleotides read TGTGCCAGCAGCTTATCGACACTTAACTATGGCTACACCTTC. Residues: CASSLSTLNYGYTF.

The chain carries TRBV21-1 and TRBJ1-5. TRBV21-1 is a pseudogene segment. The CDR3 consists of 19 residues. In DNA form, the CDR3 reads TGTGCCAGCAGCAAAAGGGCGGGAGGGGCCCCCAGCTTAAATCAGCCCCAGCATTTT. Translating it yields CASSKRAGGAPSLNQPQHF.

The chain uses TRBV4-2 and TRBJ2-3, with 9 bases identical to TRBD2. This CDR3 has 15 residues. Trimming cost V 4 bases and J 2 bases; bases outside gene matches: 4. The germline CDR1 and CDR2 sequences are LGHNA and YNFKEQ. CDR3 amino acids: CASSPAGGSTDTQYF. The CDR3 DNA reads as TGTGCCAGCAGCCCCGCGGGGGGGTCCACAGATACGCAGTATTTT.

The CDR3 loop reads CASSLWLAGPYNEQFF. CDR3 nucleotides: TGTGCCAGCAGCTTATGGCTAGCGGGGCCCTACAATGAGCAGTTCTTC. The chain is built from TRBV7-2 and TRBJ2-1; 9 bases agree with TRBD2. This CDR3 region has 16 residues. Germline-derived CDR1 and CDR2 are SGHTA and FQGNSA. J was trimmed by 2 bases and V by 2 bases; bases with no gene match: 4.

CDR3 in amino acids: CASSVVAGPFNEQFF. The CDR3 DNA sequence: TGTGCCAGCAGCGTAGTAGCGGGACCATTCAATGAGCAGTTCTTC. This sequence joins TRBV9 and TRBJ2-1, with 8 bases aligning to TRBD2. The CDR3 consists of 15 residues. CDR1 SGDLS and CDR2 YYNGEE come from the germline V gene. V dropped 0 bases and J dropped 6; count of bases not matched to a gene: 5.

The chain uses TRBV7-8 and TRBJ2-1; 10 positions match TRBD1. After removal of 5 bases from V and 10 bases from J, the junction contained 5 bases not matched to a gene. The CDR3 loop spans 13 amino acids. Germline V CDR1 and CDR2: SGHVS, FQNEAQ. The CDR3 DNA follows: TGTGCCAGCAGCGCAGGACAGGGGGGGGAGCAGTTCTTC. Protein product: CASSAGQGGEQFF.

The CDR3 DNA is TGTGCCATCAGTTGGACTTCAGATACGCAGTATTTT. Translating gives CAISWTSDTQYF. V is TRBV10-3 and J is TRBJ2-3; maybe TRBD2 (5 bases). This CDR3 spans 12 amino acids. Germline CDR1 and CDR2: ENHRY and SYGVKD. Trimming pared 5 bases from V and 4 bases from J, leaving 7 bases between.